This entry lists 9 T cell receptor beta chains sequenced from one sample in a study of T cells in Graves' hyperthyroidism and ophthalmopathy. Template material for amplifying TCR beta CDR3 regions consisted of RNA transcripts. In the first-round RT-PCR of the TCR CDR3, the HTBI primer set was used. TCRdb re-called the multiplex PCR reads through MiXCR, storing one row per CDR3 protein. Among around 620,000 distinct CDR3 sequences listed, 13% to 15% were seen once. Sequences were obtained from blood. The receptors were gathered from a woman between 18 and 30 years old with Graves' ophthalmopathy.

In its sample, this clonotype was seen many times. The rearrangement joins TRBV6-1 to TRBJ1-2; the match to TRBD1 covers 7 bases. This CDR3 comprises 15 residues. J was trimmed by 6 bases and V by 3 bases; bases with no gene match: 10. CDR1 is MNHNS and CDR2 is SASEGT in the germline V gene. The CDR3 here is CASSDQGSGGDGYTF. The CDR3 DNA reads as TGTGCCAGCAGTGACCAAGGATCAGGGGGTGATGGCTACACCTTC.

This clonotype was recorded at least ten times. An end of the junction does not agree with germline; a read error may underlie this. The J gene is TRBJ2-2, the V gene TRBV7-9; possibly TRBD2 for D (6 bases). CDR3 length: 15 residues. The V gene's germline CDR1 is SEHNR and CDR2 FQNEAQ (reference sequence). CDR3 bases: TGTGCCAGCAGCCTAGCGAGGACCGGCACCGGGGAGCTGTTTTTT. It translates to CASSLARTGTGELFF.

This clonotype was counted ten times or more. This chain joins TRBV2 and TRBJ2-3, with 8 bases aligning to TRBD1. V was pared by 8 bases and J by 1 base, with 5 bases of the junction left unmatched. Germline V lookup: CDR1 SNHLY, CDR2 FYNNEI. The CDR3 runs 14 residues. CDR3 amino acids: CASEGQGGTDTQYF. In nucleotides, the CDR3 is TGTGCCAGCGAAGGACAGGGTGGCACAGATACGCAGTATTTT. Full variable domain (remainder filled in from reference TRBV2 and TRBJ2-3): EPEVTQTPSHQVTQMGQEVILRCVPISNHLYFYWYRQILGQKVEFLVSFYNNEISEKSEIFDDQFSVERPDGSNFTLKIRSTKLEDSAMYFCASEGQGGTDTQYFGPGTRLTVL.

This clonotype came up many times. The rearrangement joins TRBV5-6 to TRBJ1-5, with 7 bases lining up with TRBD1. This CDR3 contains 19 residues. With 0 bases clipped from V and 6 bases from J, the junction kept 18 bases outside the gene matches. CDR1 is SGHDT, CDR2 YYEEEE, per germline. DNA for the CDR3: TGTGCCAGCAGCTTGGCGGTAGCAGGGGGTTCACTAAAGCGTCAGCCCCAGCATTTT. Its translation: CASSLAVAGGSLKRQPQHF.

This clonotype turned up a few times. The rearrangement links TRBV20-1 to TRBJ2-1, with 12 positions matching TRBD2. This CDR3 contains 17 residues. V lost 7 bases and J lost 4; bases outside the gene matches: 14. CDR1 and CDR2 from the germline V gene are DFQATT and SNEGSKA (reference sequence). The CDR3 region has the DNA TGCAGTGGGTCGGGACTAGCGGGCCGGAGGGGGTACAATGAGCAGTTCTTC. This sequence encodes CSGSGLAGRRGYNEQFF.

Ten or more counts support this clonotype. The chain combines TRBV3-1 with TRBJ1-5, with D tentatively TRBD1 (5 bases). The V gene lost 8 bases and the J gene lost 6 bases, with 11 bases spanning the gap. Germline loops: CDR1 LGHDT, CDR2 YNNKEL (reference sequence). The CDR3 loop spans 12 amino acids. Written as DNA, the CDR3 is TGTGCCAGCGCCTTCCAGGGTCAGCCCCAGCATTTT. Its translation is CASAFQGQPQHF. The whole variable domain, filled in from reference TRBV3-1 and TRBJ1-5, reads DTAVSQTPKYLVTQMGNDKSIKCEQNLGHDTMYWYKQDSKKFLKIMFSYNNKELIINETVPNRFSPKSPDKAHLNLHINSLELGDSAVYFCASAFQGQPQHFGDGTRLSIL.

The chain couples TRBV4-1 to TRBJ2-1, with TRBD2 identical over 8 bases. The germline V gene has CDR1 MGHRA and CDR2 YSYEKL. The CDR3 extends over 14 amino acids. V lost 5 bases and J lost 5; bases outside the gene matches: 5. CDR3 amino acids: CASSSGRGDNEQFF. Here the CDR3 DNA reads TGCGCCAGCAGCTCCGGGAGGGGAGACAATGAGCAGTTCTTC.

This clonotype has a count of ten or more. This chain joins TRBV12-3 or TRBV12-4 and TRBJ1-2; weak D call: TRBD1 (5 bases). Trimming shortened V by 4 bases and J by 10 bases, and 16 bases separated the two germline ends. CDR3 length: 13 residues. CDR3 amino acids: CASSSQTGVPYTF. The CDR3 DNA reads TGTGCCAGCAGTTCCCAAACAGGAGTACCCTACACCTTC.

This chain links TRBV6-1 with TRBJ1-5; the D gene is possibly TRBD1 (5 bases). The V gene lost 5 bases and the J gene lost 6 bases, with 17 bases spanning the gap. This CDR3 has 15 residues. Germline CDR1 and CDR2: MNHNS and SASEGT. The CDR3 DNA is TGTGCCAGCAGTCCTCAGGGTACAGGCGGTCAGCCCCAGCATTTT. Translation: CASSPQGTGGQPQHF.